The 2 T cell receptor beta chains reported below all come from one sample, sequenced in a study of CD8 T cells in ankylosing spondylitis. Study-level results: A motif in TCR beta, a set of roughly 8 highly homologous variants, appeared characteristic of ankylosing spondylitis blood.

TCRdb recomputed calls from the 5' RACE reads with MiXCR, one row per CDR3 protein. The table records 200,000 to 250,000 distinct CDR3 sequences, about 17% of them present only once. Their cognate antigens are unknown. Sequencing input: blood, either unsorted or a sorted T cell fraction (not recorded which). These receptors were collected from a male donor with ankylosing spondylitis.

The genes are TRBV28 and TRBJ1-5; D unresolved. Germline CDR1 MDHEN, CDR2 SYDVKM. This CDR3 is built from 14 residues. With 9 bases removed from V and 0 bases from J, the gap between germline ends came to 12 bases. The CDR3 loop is CASLEVYSNQPQHF. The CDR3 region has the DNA TGTGCCAGTCTGGAGGTTTATAGCAATCAGCCCCAGCATTTT.

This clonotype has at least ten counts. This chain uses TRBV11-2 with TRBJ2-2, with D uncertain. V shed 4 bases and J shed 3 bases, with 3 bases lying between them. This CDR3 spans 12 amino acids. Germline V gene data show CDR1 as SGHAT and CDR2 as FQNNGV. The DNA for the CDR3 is TGTGCCAGCAGCTCCCACACCGGGGAGCTGTTTTTT. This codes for CASSSHTGELFF.